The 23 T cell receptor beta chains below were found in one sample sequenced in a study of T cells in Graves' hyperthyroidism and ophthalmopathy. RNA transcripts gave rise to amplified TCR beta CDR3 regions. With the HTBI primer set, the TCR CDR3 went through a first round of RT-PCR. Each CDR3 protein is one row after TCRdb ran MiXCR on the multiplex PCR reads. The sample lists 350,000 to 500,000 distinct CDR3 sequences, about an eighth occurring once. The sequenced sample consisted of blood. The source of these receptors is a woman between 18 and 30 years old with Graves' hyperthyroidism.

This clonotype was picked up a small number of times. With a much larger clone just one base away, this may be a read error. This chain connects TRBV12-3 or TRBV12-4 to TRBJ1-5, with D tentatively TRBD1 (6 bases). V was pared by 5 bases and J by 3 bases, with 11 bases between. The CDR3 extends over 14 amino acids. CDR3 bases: TGTGCCAGCAGTCCCGGGACAAACAATCAGCCCCAGCATTTT. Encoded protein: CASSPGTNNQPQHF.

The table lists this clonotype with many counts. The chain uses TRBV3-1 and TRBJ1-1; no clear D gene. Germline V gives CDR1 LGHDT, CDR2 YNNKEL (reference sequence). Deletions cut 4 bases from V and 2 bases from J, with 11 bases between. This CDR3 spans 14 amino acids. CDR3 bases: TGTGCCAGCAGCCCCGACGCGACAAACACTGAAGCTTTCTTT. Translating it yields CASSPDATNTEAFF.

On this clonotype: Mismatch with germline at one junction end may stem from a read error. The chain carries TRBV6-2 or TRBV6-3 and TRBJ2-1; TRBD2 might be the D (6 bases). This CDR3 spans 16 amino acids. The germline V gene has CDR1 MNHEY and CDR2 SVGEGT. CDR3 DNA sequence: TGTGCCAGCAGTTATAGCGGACGAGGCTCCTACAGTGAGCAGTTCTTC. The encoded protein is CASSYSGRGSYSEQFF.

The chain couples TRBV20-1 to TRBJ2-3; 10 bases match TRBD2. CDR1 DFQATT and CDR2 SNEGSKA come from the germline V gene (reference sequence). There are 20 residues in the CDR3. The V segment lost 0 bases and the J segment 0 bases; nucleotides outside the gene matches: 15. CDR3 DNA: TGCAGTGCTAGAGATTCAACTAGCGGGATGGCTCCGGGTAGCACAGATACGCAGTATTTT. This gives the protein CSARDSTSGMAPGSTDTQYF.

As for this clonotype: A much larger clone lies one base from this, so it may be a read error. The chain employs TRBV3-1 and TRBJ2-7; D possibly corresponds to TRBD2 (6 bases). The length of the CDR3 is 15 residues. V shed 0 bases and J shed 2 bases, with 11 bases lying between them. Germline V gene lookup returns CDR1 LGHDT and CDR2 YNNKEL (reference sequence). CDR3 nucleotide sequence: TGTGCCAGCAGCCAAGACCCCGGGAGAGCCTACGAGCAGTACTTC. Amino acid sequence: CASSQDPGRAYEQYF.

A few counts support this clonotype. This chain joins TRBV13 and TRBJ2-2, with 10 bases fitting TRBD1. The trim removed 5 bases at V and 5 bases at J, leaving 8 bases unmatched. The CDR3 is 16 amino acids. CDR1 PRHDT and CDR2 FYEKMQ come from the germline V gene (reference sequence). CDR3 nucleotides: TGTGCCAGCAGCATACGACAGGGGGCGCGTACCGGGGAGCTGTTTTTT. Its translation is CASSIRQGARTGELFF.

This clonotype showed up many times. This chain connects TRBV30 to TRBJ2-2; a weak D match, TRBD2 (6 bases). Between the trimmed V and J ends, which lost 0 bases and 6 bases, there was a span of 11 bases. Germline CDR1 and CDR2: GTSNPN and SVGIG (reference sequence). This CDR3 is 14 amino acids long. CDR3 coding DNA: TGTGCCTGGAGTGTTTCGGGGGTTTCCGGGGAGCTGTTTTTT. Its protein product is CAWSVSGVSGELFF. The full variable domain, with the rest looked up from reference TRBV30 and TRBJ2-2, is SQTIHQWPATLVQPVGSPLSLECTVEGTSNPNLYWYRQAAGRGLQLLFYSVGIGQISSEVPQNLSASRPQDRQFILSSKKLLLSDSGFYLCAWSVSGVSGELFFGEGSRLTVL.

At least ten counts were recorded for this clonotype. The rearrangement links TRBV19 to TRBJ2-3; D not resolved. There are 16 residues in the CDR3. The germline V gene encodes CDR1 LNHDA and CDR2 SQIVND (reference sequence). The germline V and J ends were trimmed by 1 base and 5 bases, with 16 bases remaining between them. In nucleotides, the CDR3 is TGTGCCAGTAGTATAGGGCAAGCGACATCAGGAGATACGCAGTATTTT. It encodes CASSIGQATSGDTQYF.

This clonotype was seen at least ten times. CDR3 coding DNA: TGTGCCATCAGTGAGCTGGGGGGCAATCAGCCCCAGCATTTT. Amino acids: CAISELGGNQPQHF. The chain combines TRBV10-3 with TRBJ1-5; perhaps TRBD1 as D (5 bases). This CDR3 has 14 amino acids. CDR1 and CDR2 (germline): ENHRY, SYGVKD. The V gene lost 2 bases and the J gene lost 2 bases, with 7 bases spanning the gap.

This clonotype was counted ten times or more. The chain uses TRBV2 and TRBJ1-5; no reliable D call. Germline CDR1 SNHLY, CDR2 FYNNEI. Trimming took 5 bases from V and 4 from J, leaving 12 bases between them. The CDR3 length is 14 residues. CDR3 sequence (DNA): TGTGCCAGCAGTATAAGGACGGGAAATCAGCCCCAGCATTTT. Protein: CASSIRTGNQPQHF.

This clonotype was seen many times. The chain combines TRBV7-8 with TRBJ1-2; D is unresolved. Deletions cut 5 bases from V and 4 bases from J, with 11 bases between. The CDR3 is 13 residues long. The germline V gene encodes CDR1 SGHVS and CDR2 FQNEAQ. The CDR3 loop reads CASSPRRSYGYTF. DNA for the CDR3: TGTGCCAGCAGCCCCAGGCGTTCCTATGGCTACACCTTC.

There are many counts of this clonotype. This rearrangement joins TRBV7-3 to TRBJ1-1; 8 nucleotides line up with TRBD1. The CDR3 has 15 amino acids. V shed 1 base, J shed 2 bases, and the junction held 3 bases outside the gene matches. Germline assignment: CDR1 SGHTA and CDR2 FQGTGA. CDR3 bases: TGTGCCAGCAGCTTAAATCCAGGGGGCAACACTGAAGCTTTCTTT. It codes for CASSLNPGGNTEAFF.

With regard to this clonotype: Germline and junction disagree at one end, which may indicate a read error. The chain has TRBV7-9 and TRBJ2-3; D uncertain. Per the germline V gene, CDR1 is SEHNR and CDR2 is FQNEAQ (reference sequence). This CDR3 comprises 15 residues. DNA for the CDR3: TGTGCCGGCAGCTTAGGTAGCCCCGCCCCAGATACGCAGTATTTT. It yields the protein CAGSLGSPAPDTQYF.

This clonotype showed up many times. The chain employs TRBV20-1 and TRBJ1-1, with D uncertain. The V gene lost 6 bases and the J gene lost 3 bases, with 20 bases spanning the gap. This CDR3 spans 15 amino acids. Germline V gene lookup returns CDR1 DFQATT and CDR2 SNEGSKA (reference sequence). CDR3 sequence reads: CSAIRRGTLDTEAFF. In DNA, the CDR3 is TGCAGTGCCATAAGGAGAGGCACCCTGGACACTGAAGCTTTCTTT.

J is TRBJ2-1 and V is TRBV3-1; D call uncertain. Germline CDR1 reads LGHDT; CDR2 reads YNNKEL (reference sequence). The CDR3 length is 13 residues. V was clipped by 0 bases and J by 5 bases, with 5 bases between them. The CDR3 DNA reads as TGTGCCAGCAGCCAAGATCTGAACAATGAGCAGTTCTTC. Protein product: CASSQDLNNEQFF.

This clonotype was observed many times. This CDR3 is CASSPASSGSYEQYF. The CDR3 DNA sequence: TGTGCCAGCTCACCAGCTTCTAGCGGCTCCTACGAGCAGTACTTC. The rearrangement uses TRBV18 and TRBJ2-7; 7 nucleotides align to TRBD2. Germline loops: CDR1 KGHSH, CDR2 LQKENI. Unmatched junction bases numbered 4, after V lost 2 bases and J lost 0 bases. The CDR3 loop spans 15 amino acids.

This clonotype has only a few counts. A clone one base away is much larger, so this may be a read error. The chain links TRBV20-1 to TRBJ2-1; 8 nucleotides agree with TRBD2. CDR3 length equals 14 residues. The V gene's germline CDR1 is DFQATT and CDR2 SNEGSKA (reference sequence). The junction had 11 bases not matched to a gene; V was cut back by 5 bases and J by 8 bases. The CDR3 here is CSAESGGFLDEQFF. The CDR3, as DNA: TGCAGTGCTGAAAGCGGGGGATTTTTGGATGAGCAGTTCTTC.

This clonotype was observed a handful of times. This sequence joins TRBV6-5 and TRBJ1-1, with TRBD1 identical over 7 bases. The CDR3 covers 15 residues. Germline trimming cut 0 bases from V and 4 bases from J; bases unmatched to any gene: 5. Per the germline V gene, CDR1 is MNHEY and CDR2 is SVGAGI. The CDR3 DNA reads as TGTGCCAGCAGTTACTCCCAGGGGGAGGGCACTGAAGCTTTCTTT. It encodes CASSYSQGEGTEAFF.

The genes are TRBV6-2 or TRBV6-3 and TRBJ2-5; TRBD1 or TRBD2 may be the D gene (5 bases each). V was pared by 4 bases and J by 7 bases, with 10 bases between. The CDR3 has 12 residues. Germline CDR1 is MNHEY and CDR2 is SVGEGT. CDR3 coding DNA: TGTGCCAGCAGTTTACCGAGGGGGACCCAGTACTTC. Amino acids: CASSLPRGTQYF.

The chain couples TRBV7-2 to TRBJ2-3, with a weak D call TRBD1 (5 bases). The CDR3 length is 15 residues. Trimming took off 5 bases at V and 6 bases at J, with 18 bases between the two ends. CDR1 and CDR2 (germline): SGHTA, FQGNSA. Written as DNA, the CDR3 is TGTGCCAGCAGCAAACAGGCTAGAAATAAGGATACGCAGTATTTT. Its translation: CASSKQARNKDTQYF.

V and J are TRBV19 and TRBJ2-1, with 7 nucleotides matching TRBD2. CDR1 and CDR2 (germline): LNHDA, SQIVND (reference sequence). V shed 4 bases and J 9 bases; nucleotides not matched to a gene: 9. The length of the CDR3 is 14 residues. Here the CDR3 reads CASSTGLGTSEQFF. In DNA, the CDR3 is TGTGCCAGTAGTACCGGACTAGGGACCTCTGAGCAGTTCTTC.

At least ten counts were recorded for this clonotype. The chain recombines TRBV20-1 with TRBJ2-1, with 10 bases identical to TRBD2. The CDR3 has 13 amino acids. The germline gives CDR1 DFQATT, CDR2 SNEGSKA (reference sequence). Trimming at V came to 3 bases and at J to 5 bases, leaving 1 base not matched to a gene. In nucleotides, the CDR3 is TGCAGTGCTAGGGGGACTAGCGACAATGAGCAGTTCTTC. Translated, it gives CSARGTSDNEQFF.

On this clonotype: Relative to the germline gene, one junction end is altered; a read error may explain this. CDR3 residues: CSVVHPLGTQETRYF. Here the CDR3 DNA reads TGCAGCGTTGTTCACCCCTTGGGAACTCAAGAGACCCGGTACTTC. The chain couples TRBV29-1 to TRBJ2-5; D remains ambiguous. Germline CDR1 and CDR2: SQVTM and ANQGSEA. This CDR3 contains 15 residues.